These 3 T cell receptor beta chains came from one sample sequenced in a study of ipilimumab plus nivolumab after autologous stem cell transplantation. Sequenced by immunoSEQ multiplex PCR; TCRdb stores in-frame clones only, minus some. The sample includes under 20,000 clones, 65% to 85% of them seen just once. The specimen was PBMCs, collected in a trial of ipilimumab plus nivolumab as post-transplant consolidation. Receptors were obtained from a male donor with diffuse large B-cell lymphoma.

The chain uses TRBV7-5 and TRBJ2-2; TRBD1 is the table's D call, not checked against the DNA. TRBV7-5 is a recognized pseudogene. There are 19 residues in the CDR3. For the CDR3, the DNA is TGTGCCAGAAGCCTAGGGCCCCCTACAGGGGCGCCTAACACCGGGGAGCTGTTTTTT. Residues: CARSLGPPTGAPNTGELFF.

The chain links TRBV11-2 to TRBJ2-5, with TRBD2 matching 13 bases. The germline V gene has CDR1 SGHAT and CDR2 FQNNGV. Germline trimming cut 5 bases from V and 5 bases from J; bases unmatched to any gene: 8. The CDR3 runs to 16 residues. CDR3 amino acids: CASSGTSGATGETQYF. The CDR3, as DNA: TGTGCCAGCAGCGGGACTAGCGGGGCTACAGGGGAGACCCAGTACTTC.

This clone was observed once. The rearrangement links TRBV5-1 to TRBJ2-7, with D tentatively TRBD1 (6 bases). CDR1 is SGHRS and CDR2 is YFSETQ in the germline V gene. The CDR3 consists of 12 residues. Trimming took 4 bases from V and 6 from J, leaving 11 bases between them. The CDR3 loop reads CASSLRDTEQYF. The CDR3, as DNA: TGCGCCAGCAGCCTCCGGGACACCGAGCAGTACTTC.